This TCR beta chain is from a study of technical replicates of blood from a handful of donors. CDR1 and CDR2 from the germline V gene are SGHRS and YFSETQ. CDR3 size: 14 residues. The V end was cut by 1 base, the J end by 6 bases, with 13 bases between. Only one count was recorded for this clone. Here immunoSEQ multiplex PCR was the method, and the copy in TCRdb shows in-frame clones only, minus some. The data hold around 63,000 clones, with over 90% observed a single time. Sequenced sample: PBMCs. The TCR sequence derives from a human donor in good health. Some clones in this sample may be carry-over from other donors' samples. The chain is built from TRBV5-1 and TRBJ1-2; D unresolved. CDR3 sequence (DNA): TGCGCCAGCAGCTTGATGAACTTGAGGGATGGCTACACCTTC. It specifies CASSLMNLRDGYTF.